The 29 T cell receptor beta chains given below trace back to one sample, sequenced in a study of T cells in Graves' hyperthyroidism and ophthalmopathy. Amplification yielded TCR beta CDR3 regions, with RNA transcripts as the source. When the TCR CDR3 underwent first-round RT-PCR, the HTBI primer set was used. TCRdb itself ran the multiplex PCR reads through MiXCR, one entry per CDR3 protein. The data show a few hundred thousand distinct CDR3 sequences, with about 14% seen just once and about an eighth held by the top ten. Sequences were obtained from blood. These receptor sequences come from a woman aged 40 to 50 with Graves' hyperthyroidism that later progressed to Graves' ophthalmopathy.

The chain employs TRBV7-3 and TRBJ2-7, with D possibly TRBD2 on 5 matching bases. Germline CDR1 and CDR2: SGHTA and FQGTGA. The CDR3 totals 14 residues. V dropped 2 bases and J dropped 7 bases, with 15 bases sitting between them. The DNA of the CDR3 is TGTGCCAGCAGCTTATTATCCGGAGGACGGGAGCAGTACTTC. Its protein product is CASSLLSGGREQYF.

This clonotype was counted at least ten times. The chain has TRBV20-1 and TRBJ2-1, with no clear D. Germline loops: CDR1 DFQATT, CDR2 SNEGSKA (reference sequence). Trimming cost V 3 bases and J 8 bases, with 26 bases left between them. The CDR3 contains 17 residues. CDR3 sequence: CSARRYPIKPPVDEQFF. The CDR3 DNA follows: TGCAGTGCTAGGCGCTATCCGATTAAACCCCCGGTGGATGAGCAGTTCTTC.

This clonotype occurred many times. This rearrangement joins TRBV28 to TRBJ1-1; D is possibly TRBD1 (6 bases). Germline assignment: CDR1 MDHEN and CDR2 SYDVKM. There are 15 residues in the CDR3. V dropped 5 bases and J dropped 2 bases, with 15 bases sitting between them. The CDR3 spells CASSPLSDSNTEAFF. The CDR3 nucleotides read TGTGCCAGCAGTCCACTCTCGGACAGCAACACTGAAGCTTTCTTT.

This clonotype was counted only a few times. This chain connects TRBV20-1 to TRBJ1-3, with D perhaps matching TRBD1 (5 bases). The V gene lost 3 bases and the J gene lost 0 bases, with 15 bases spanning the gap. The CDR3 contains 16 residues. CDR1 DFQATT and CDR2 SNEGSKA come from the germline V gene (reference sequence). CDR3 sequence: CSASTGTSFSGNTIYF. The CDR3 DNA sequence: TGCAGTGCTAGCACCGGGACCTCTTTCTCTGGAAACACCATATATTTT.

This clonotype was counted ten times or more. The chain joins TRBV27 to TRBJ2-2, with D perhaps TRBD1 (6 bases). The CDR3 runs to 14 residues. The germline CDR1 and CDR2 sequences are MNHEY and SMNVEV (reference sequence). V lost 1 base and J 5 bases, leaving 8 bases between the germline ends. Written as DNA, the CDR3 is TGTGCCAGCAGTTTATACACAGGGACCGGGGAGCTGTTTTTT. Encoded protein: CASSLYTGTGELFF.

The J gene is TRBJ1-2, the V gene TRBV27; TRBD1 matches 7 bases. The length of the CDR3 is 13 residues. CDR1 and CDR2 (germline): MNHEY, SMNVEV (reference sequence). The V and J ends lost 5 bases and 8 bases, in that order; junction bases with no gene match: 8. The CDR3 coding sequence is TGTGCCAGCAGTGGGACAGTAACTATCGGCTACACCTTC. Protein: CASSGTVTIGYTF.

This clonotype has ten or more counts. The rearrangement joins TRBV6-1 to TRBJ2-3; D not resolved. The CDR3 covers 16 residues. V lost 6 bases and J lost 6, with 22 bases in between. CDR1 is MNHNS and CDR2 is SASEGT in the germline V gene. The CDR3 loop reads CASSDNLGPGLDTQYF. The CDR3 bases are TGTGCCAGCAGCGACAACCTAGGTCCGGGTTTGGATACGCAGTATTTT.

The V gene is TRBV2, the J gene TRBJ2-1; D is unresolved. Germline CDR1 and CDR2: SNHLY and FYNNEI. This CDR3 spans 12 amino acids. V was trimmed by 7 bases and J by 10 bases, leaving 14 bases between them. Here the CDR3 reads CASIGSMEEQFF. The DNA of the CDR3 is TGTGCCAGCATAGGTAGCATGGAGGAGCAGTTCTTC.

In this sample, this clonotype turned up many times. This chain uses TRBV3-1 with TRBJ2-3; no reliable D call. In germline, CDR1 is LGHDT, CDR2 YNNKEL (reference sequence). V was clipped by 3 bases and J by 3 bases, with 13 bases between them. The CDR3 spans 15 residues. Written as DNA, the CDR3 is TGTGCCAGCAGCCAGGGCCGTTGGGTGACAGATACGCAGTATTTT. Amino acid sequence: CASSQGRWVTDTQYF.

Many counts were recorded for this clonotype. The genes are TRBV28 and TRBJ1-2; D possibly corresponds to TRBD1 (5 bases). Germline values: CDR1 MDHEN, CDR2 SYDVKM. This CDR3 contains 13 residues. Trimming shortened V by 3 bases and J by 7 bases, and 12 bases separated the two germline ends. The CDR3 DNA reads TGTGCCAGCAGTTTTGACAGAATGGGTGGCTACACCTTC. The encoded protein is CASSFDRMGGYTF.

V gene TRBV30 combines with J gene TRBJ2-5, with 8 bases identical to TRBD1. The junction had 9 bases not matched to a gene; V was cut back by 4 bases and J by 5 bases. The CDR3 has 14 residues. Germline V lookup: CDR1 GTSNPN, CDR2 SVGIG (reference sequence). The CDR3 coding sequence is TGTGCCTGGAATGCAGGGGGCGCGACGGAGACCCAGTACTTC. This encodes CAWNAGGATETQYF.

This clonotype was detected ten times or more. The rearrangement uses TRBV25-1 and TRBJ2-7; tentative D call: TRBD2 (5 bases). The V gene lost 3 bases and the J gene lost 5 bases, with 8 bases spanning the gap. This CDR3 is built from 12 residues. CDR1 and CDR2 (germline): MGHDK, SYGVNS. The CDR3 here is CASSDSSNEQYF. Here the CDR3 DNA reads TGTGCCAGCAGTGACTCTAGCAACGAGCAGTACTTC.

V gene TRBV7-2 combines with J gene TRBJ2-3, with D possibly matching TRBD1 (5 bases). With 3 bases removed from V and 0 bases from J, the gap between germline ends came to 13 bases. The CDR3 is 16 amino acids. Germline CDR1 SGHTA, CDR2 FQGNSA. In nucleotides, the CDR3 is TGTGCCAGCAGCTTTCAGGGCGGAACTAGCACAGATACGCAGTATTTT. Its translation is CASSFQGGTSTDTQYF.

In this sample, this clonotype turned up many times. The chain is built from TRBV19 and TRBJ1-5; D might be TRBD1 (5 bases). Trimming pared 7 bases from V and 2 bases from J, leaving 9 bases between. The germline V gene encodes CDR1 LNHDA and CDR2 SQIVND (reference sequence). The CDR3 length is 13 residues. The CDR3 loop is CASTDSGNQPQHF. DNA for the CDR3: TGTGCCAGTACCGACAGCGGCAATCAGCCCCAGCATTTT.

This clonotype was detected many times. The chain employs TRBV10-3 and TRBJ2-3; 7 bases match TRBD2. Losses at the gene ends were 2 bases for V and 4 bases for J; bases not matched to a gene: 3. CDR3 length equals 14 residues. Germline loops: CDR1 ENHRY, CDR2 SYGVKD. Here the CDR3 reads CAISELLASDTQYF. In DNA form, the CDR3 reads TGTGCCATCAGTGAGCTACTAGCGTCAGATACGCAGTATTTT.

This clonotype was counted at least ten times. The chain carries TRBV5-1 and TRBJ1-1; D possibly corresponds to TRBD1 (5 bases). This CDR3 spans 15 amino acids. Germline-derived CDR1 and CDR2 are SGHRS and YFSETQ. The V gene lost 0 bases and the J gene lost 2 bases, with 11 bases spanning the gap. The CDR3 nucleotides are TGCGCCAGCAGCTTGGGGGGGACCTCTAACACTGAAGCTTTCTTT. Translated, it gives CASSLGGTSNTEAFF.

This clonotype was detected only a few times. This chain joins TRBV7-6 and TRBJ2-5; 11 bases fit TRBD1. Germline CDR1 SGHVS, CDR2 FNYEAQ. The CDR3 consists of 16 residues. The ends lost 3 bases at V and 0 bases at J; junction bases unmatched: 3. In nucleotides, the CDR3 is TGTGCCAGCAGCTTCAGGACAGGGGGCGACCAAGAGACCCAGTACTTC. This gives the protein CASSFRTGGDQETQYF.

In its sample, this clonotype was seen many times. CDR3 nucleotide sequence: TGTGCCAGCAGCTCCCCACTCCATTCGAGGTATACGCAGTATTTT. This encodes CASSSPLHSRYTQYF. J is TRBJ2-3 and V is TRBV11-2; D gene ambiguous. Deletions cut 4 bases from V and 7 bases from J, with 18 bases between. Germline values: CDR1 SGHAT, CDR2 FQNNGV. The CDR3 runs 15 residues.

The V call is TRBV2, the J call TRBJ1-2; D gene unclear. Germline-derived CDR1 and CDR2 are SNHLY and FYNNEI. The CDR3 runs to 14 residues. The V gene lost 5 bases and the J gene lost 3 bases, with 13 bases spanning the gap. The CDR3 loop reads CASSLGSRYYGYTF. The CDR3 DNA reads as TGTGCCAGCAGTTTGGGAAGCAGATACTATGGCTACACCTTC. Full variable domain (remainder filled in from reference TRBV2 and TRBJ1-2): EPEVTQTPSHQVTQMGQEVILRCVPISNHLYFYWYRQILGQKVEFLVSFYNNEISEKSEIFDDQFSVERPDGSNFTLKIRSTKLEDSAMYFCASSLGSRYYGYTFGSGTRLTVV.

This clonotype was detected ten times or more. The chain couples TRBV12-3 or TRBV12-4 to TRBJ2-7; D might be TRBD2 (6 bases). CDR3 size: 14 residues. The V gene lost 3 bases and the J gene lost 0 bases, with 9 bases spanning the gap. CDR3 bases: TGTGCCAGCAGTTTTTCGGGAGTCTCCTACGAGCAGTACTTC. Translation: CASSFSGVSYEQYF.

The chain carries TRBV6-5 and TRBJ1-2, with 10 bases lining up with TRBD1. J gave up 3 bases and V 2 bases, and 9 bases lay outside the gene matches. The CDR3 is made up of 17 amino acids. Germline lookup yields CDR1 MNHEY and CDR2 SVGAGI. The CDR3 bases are TGTGCCAGCAGTTACCGGGACAGGGGAAATGCTCACTATGGCTACACCTTC. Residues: CASSYRDRGNAHYGYTF.

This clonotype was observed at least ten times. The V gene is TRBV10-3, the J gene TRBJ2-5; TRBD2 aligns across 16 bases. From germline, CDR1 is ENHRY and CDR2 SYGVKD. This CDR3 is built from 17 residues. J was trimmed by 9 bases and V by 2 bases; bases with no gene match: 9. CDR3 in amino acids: CAISEGTSGRAPGAQYF. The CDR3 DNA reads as TGTGCCATCAGTGAGGGGACTAGCGGGAGGGCTCCGGGGGCCCAGTACTTC.

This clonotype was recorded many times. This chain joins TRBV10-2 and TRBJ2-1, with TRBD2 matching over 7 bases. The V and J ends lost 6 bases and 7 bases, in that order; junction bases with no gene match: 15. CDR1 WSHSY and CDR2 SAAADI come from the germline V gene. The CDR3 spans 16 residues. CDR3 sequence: CASSPLSRERVNEQFF. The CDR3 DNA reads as TGCGCCAGCAGCCCCTTATCGCGGGAGCGCGTGAATGAGCAGTTCTTC.

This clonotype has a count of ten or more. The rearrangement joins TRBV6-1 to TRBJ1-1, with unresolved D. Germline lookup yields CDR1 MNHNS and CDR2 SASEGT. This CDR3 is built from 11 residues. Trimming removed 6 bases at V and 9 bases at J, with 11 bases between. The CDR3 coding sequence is TGTGCCAGCAGCTCAAGAAATAAAGCTTTCTTT. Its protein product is CASSSRNKAFF.

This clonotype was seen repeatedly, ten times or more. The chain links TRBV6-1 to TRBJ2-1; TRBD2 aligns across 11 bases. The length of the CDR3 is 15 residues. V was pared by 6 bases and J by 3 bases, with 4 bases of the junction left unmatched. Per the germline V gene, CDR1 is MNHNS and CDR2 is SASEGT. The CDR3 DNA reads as TGTGCCAGCAGAGAGACTAGCGGGGACTACAATGAGCAGTTCTTC. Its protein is CASRETSGDYNEQFF.

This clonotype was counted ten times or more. The CDR3 protein is CASSPRQGANSPLHF. The CDR3 bases are TGTGCCAGCAGCCCTCGACAGGGCGCCAATTCACCCCTCCACTTT. The chain carries TRBV5-5 and TRBJ1-6, with 7 bases matching TRBD1. CDR1 and CDR2 from the germline V gene are SGHKS and YYEKEE (reference sequence). V lost 4 bases, J lost 7 bases, and 8 bases stayed unmatched. The CDR3 has 15 amino acids.

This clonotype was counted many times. Here the CDR3 DNA reads TGTGCCAGCAGCGGTGGGTCCGACACTGAAGCTTTCTTT. Residues: CASSGGSDTEAFF. This rearrangement joins TRBV9 to TRBJ1-1; D gene unclear. The V end lost 3 bases, the J end lost 3 bases, and 9 bases lay between the germline ends. The CDR3 spans 13 residues. The germline V gene encodes CDR1 SGDLS and CDR2 YYNGEE.

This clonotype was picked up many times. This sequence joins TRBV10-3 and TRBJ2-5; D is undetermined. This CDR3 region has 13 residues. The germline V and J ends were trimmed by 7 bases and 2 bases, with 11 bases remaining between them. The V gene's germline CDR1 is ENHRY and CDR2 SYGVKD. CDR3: CAINRWKQETQYF. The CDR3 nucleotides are TGTGCCATCAATCGCTGGAAGCAAGAGACCCAGTACTTC.

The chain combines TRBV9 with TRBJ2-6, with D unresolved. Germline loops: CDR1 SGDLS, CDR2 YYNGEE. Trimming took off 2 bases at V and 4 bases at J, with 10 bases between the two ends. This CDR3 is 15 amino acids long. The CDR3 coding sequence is TGTGCCAGCAGCGTGCGGCCCGGCGGGGCCAACGTCCTGACTTTC. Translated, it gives CASSVRPGGANVLTF. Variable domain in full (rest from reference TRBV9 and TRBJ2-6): DSGVTQTPKHLITATGQRVTLRCSPRSGDLSVYWYQQSLDQGLQFLIQYYNGEERAKGNILERFSAQQFPDLHSELNLSSLELGDSALYFCASSVRPGGANVLTFGAGSRLTVL.